Included here is one T cell receptor beta chain sequence, with context. Reverse transcribed after extraction, RNA yielded cDNA as the sequencing template. Here immunoSEQ multiplex PCR was the method, and the copy in TCRdb shows in-frame clones only, minus some. The sample has some 160,000 clones, about two thirds seen once. Treatment of the sample: oral pan-JAK inhibitor, 5-10 mg twice daily. The source of the sample is a study of CD8+ T cells in alopecia areata. The germline V and J ends were trimmed by 1 base and 2 bases, with 9 bases remaining between them. CDR3 size: 14 residues. Germline values: CDR1 SEHNR, CDR2 FQNEAQ (reference sequence).

This sequence originates from a human donor with alopecia areata. V is TRBV7-9 and J is TRBJ2-7; D unresolved. The sample in question was CD4+ T cells sorted from blood, obtained at week 4, from a patient treated with tofacitinib. The CDR3 spells CASSLGQQTYEQYF. The CDR3 DNA follows: TGTGCCAGCAGCTTAGGGCAGCAAACCTACGAGCAGTACTTC.